A single sample is the source of the 18 T cell receptor beta chains below, sequenced in a study of T cells in Graves' hyperthyroidism and ophthalmopathy. The CDR3 regions of TCR beta were amplified from RNA transcripts. Using the HTBI primer set, a first-round RT-PCR was run on the TCR CDR3. TCRdb called the multiplex PCR reads again in MiXCR, with one record for every CDR3 protein. Found here are around 600,000 distinct CDR3 sequences, about 14% of them singletons; the top ten hold approximately 13%. Sample: blood. The receptors were gathered from a woman between 50 and 59 years old with Graves' ophthalmopathy.

This clonotype was picked up many times. CDR3 sequence (DNA): TGTGCCAGCAGCCCTGCCGAAGAGCAGTACTTC. This encodes CASSPAEEQYF. The rearrangement links TRBV7-9 to TRBJ2-7, with D unresolved. The CDR3 loop spans 11 amino acids. V was clipped by 5 bases and J by 7 bases, with 9 bases between them. The germline gives CDR1 SEHNR, CDR2 FQNEAQ (reference sequence).

The chain links TRBV20-1 to TRBJ1-2; a possible D gene is TRBD1 (5 bases). The V end lost 4 bases, the J end lost 6 bases, and 21 bases lay between the germline ends. The CDR3 contains 15 residues. Looked up from germline, CDR1 is DFQATT and CDR2 is SNEGSKA (reference sequence). CDR3 region: CSATTRGVTADGYTF. In DNA, the CDR3 is TGCAGTGCTACCACACGGGGGGTAACTGCGGATGGCTACACCTTC.

This clonotype was seen at least ten times. The J gene is TRBJ2-1, the V gene TRBV7-3; D gene ambiguous. Trimming shortened V by 5 bases and J by 1 base, and 9 bases separated the two germline ends. Germline lookup yields CDR1 SGHTA and CDR2 FQGTGA. CDR3 size: 14 residues. CDR3 sequence reads: CASSPLGSYNEQFF. CDR3 nucleotides: TGTGCCAGCAGCCCCCTCGGATCCTACAATGAGCAGTTCTTC.

In its sample, this clonotype was seen many times. This chain links TRBV6-1 with TRBJ2-7; no clear D. From germline, CDR1 is MNHNS and CDR2 SASEGT. The V end was cut by 7 bases, the J end by 5 bases, with 12 bases between. CDR3 length: 12 residues. In DNA form, the CDR3 reads TGTGCCAGCATAGTGGGCAGTAACGAGCAGTACTTC. Amino acid sequence: CASIVGSNEQYF.

This clonotype showed up many times. V and J are TRBV29-1 and TRBJ1-1; TRBD1 matches at 9 bases. Germline V lookup: CDR1 SQVTM, CDR2 ANQGSEA. The CDR3 covers 13 residues. The trim removed 4 bases at V and 5 bases at J, leaving 5 bases unmatched. CDR3 region: CSVVRQGGTEAFF. Here the CDR3 DNA reads TGCAGCGTTGTGAGACAGGGGGGAACTGAAGCTTTCTTT.

This clonotype was counted many times. The J gene is TRBJ1-1, the V gene TRBV20-1; TRBD1 agrees at 12 bases. The CDR3 consists of 19 residues. Germline CDR1 and CDR2: DFQATT and SNEGSKA (reference sequence). The V segment lost 5 bases and the J segment 1 base; nucleotides outside the gene matches: 17. CDR3 sequence reads: CSAQDRDRGLGVTNTEAFF. In nucleotides, the CDR3 is TGCAGTGCTCAGGACCGGGACAGGGGGCTTGGAGTCACGAACACTGAAGCTTTCTTT.

The V call is TRBV6-2 or TRBV6-3, the J call TRBJ1-5; unclear D gene. This CDR3 has 12 amino acids. Germline lookup yields CDR1 MNHEY and CDR2 SVGEGT. Trimming shortened V by 7 bases and J by 2 bases, and 6 bases separated the two germline ends. CDR3: CASKGRNQPQHF. The CDR3 nucleotides read TGTGCCAGCAAAGGCCGCAATCAGCCCCAGCATTTT.

This clonotype has a count of ten or more. The chain combines TRBV14 with TRBJ1-1; unclear D gene. Trimming shortened V by 1 base and J by 0 bases, and 18 bases separated the two germline ends. CDR3 length: 18 amino acids. The germline V gene encodes CDR1 SGHDN and CDR2 FVKESK. CDR3 bases: TGTGCCAGCAGCCAAGTGGGCCCAATACCTGCAATGAACACTGAAGCTTTCTTT. Translated, it gives CASSQVGPIPAMNTEAFF.

This clonotype was seen ten or more times. The gene calls are TRBV7-2 and TRBJ2-1; either TRBD1 or TRBD2 may fit D (7 bases each). This CDR3 is built from 19 residues. Trimming took 5 bases from V and 5 from J, leaving 28 bases between them. The V gene's germline CDR1 is SGHTA and CDR2 FQGNSA. The CDR3, as DNA: TGTGCCAGCAGCACCTGGAAACCAGGGGGAGGGGTCCAAGACAATGAGCAGTTCTTC. The encoded protein is CASSTWKPGGGVQDNEQFF.

The chain couples TRBV19 to TRBJ2-7; 12 nucleotides line up with TRBD2. V trimming: 2 bases; J trimming: 2 bases; junction bases outside the gene matches: 4. The CDR3 sequence is 16 residues long. Germline V gene data show CDR1 as LNHDA and CDR2 as SQIVND (reference sequence). The CDR3 loop is CASSIRTSGIAYEQYF. The DNA for the CDR3 is TGTGCCAGTAGTATACGGACTAGCGGGATCGCCTACGAGCAGTACTTC.

This clonotype has more than one count but fewer than ten. This chain joins TRBV6-5 and TRBJ1-1, with D uncertain. V lost 0 bases and J 3 bases, leaving 29 bases between the germline ends. Germline V lookup: CDR1 MNHEY, CDR2 SVGAGI. The CDR3 sequence is 21 residues long. The CDR3 DNA sequence: TGTGCCAGCAGTTACTCACATATAAATAGAAAACATCTTCGTATGTACACTGAAGCTTTCTTT. Its translation: CASSYSHINRKHLRMYTEAFF.

At least ten counts were recorded for this clonotype. The CDR3 region has the DNA TGCAGCGTTCAGGGCGGGAGAGGCAATGAGCAGTTCTTC. Translation gives CSVQGGRGNEQFF. The V gene is TRBV29-1, the J gene TRBJ2-1; 7 bases map to TRBD2. Germline lookup yields CDR1 SQVTM and CDR2 ANQGSEA. The CDR3 runs 13 residues. V lost 5 bases and J lost 6; bases outside the gene matches: 7.

This clonotype has more than one count but fewer than ten. The chain links TRBV19 to TRBJ1-1; the match to TRBD1 covers 7 bases. Germline assignment: CDR1 LNHDA and CDR2 SQIVND (reference sequence). V lost 2 bases, J lost 2 bases, and 14 bases stayed unmatched. This CDR3 spans 18 amino acids. CDR3 in amino acids: CASSIRATGTPLNTEAFF. CDR3 bases: TGTGCCAGTAGTATACGAGCGACAGGGACCCCACTTAACACTGAAGCTTTCTTT.

V and J are TRBV6-6 and TRBJ2-7; 8 bases are shared with TRBD2. CDR1 is MNHNY and CDR2 is SVGAGI in the germline V gene (reference sequence). The V segment lost 2 bases and the J segment 0 bases; nucleotides outside the gene matches: 6. This CDR3 is 16 amino acids long. As DNA, the CDR3 is TGTGCCAGCAGTTACGGGCCGGGAGGGCTCTCCTACGAGCAGTACTTC. Encoded protein: CASSYGPGGLSYEQYF.

The chain employs TRBV6-1 and TRBJ1-2, with 7 nucleotides matching TRBD1. V trimming: 5 bases; J trimming: 4 bases; junction bases outside the gene matches: 19. Germline V lookup: CDR1 MNHNS, CDR2 SASEGT. This CDR3 has 18 residues. CDR3 amino acids: CASSYKRGGGRTSYGYTF. For the CDR3, the DNA is TGTGCCAGCAGTTATAAACGAGGAGGGGGCAGAACCTCCTATGGCTACACCTTC.

Only a few counts were recorded for this clonotype. V is TRBV6-1 and J is TRBJ2-1; D is unresolved. The ends were cut back, 3 bases at V and 3 bases at J, with 21 bases in the middle. The germline gives CDR1 MNHNS, CDR2 SASEGT. The CDR3 contains 18 residues. CDR3 coding DNA: TGTGCCAGCAGTGAGTTAGGGATCGACTCGGAATTCTACAATGAGCAGTTCTTC. Translation gives CASSELGIDSEFYNEQFF.

The table lists this clonotype with many counts. The chain joins TRBV5-1 to TRBJ2-2; 8 bases map to TRBD2. The CDR3 is 15 amino acids. Germline lookup yields CDR1 SGHRS and CDR2 YFSETQ. V lost 7 bases to trimming and J lost 1 base; unmatched junction nucleotides: 6. The CDR3 coding sequence is TGCGCCAGCCGCCAACTAGCGGTGAACACCGGGGAGCTGTTTTTT. It translates to CASRQLAVNTGELFF.

This clonotype was seen many times. The chain links TRBV7-2 to TRBJ2-1, with 13 bases fitting TRBD2. From germline, CDR1 is SGHTA and CDR2 FQGNSA. With V trimmed by 5 bases and J by 6 bases, 4 bases remained unmatched. This CDR3 is 15 amino acids long. The CDR3 loop is CASSTSGRVFNEQFF. The CDR3 coding sequence is TGTGCCAGCAGCACTAGCGGGAGGGTTTTCAATGAGCAGTTCTTC. The full variable domain, rest sourced from reference TRBV7-2 and TRBJ2-1, is GAGVSQSPSNKVTEKGKDVELRCDPISGHTALYWYRQSLGQGLEFLIYFQGNSAPDKSGLPSDRFSAERTGGSVSTLTIQRTQQEDSAVYLCASSTSGRVFNEQFFGPGTRLTVL.